This TCR beta chain originates from a study of blood T cell repertoires in COVID-19. Whole-study context: Sites across the United States, Italy and Spain contributed samples from acute and convalescent COVID-19. In each case, the material was cDNA or gDNA derived from T cells, B-cell-depleted T cells, or PBMCs.

In the original analysis: Reference gene primer amplification gave nucleated cell count estimates. This table comes from immunoSEQ multiplex PCR, and its TCRdb copy is limited to in-frame clones, with some not included. V, J and clone size reflect that table, while D and trimming were determined from the DNA. This table holds approximately 240,000 clones, 70% to 90% found once. This CDR3 region has 17 residues. The sample was peripheral blood. The V call is TRBV21-1, the J call TRBJ2-7; the DNA was not used to check the table's D call, TRBD1. TRBV21-1 is described as a pseudogene. This clonotype was obtained from a woman aged 40-49 years who had recovered from COVID-19. CDR3 sequence: CASSALYTGGIPYEQYF. The CDR3 nucleotides read TGTGCCAGCAGCGCACTTTATACAGGGGGCATTCCCTACGAGCAGTACTTC.